The 2 T cell receptor beta chains reported below all come from one sample, sequenced in a study of blood T cell repertoires in COVID-19. TCRdb's copy holds only in-frame clones and misses some; the assay was immunoSEQ multiplex PCR. The repertoire has about 200,000 clones, just over 85% of them found once; the top ten carry 5% to 6.5%. Input material: peripheral blood. The receptors shown here come from a man aged 80 or over with acute or convalescent COVID-19.

The gene calls are TRBV5-6 and TRBJ2-2; D may be TRBD1 (6 bases). CDR3 length: 17 amino acids. Trimming stripped 4 bases from V and 1 base from J, with 17 bases between. Germline lookup yields CDR1 SGHDT and CDR2 YYEEEE. This CDR3 reads CASSLRGLIRNTGELFF. CDR3 bases: TGTGCCAGCAGCCTCAGGGGTCTTATCCGGAACACCGGGGAGCTGTTTTTT.

The chain couples TRBV27 to TRBJ2-3, with D maybe TRBD1 (6 bases). V dropped 6 bases and J dropped 3 bases, with 13 bases sitting between them. The CDR3 length is 14 residues. Germline loops: CDR1 MNHEY, CDR2 SMNVEV (reference sequence). Written as DNA, the CDR3 is TGTGCCAGCAGCGAGGCTAGGGGGACAGATACGCAGTATTTT. Residues: CASSEARGTDTQYF.